Presented here are 15 T cell receptor beta chains from one specimen sequenced in a study of blood T cell repertoires in COVID-19. Profiled with immunoSEQ multiplex PCR; TCRdb holds only in-frame clones, not every one. The sample carries 280,000 or so clones, around 89% recorded once. The sample taken for sequencing was PBMCs or T cells enriched from blood (not recorded which). The receptors derive from a woman aged 18-29 years with acute COVID-19.

Only one count was recorded for this clone. The chain uses TRBV10-1 and TRBJ1-1, with a weak D call TRBD1 (6 bases). The V end was cut by 3 bases, the J end by 1 base, with 12 bases between. CDR1 and CDR2 from the germline V gene are WNHNN and SYGVQD (reference sequence). The CDR3 contains 15 residues. CDR3 in amino acids: CASSDRGAPNTEAFF. CDR3 DNA: TGCGCCAGCAGTGATCGGGGGGCCCCGAACACTGAAGCTTTCTTT.

V usage is TRBV6-1 and J usage is TRBJ1-2; possible D gene TRBD1, 6 bases. V gave up 3 bases and J gave up 4 bases, with 15 bases separating them. Germline V gene sequence: CDR1 MNHNS, CDR2 SASEGT. The CDR3 covers 15 residues. The CDR3: CASSEGSGTFYGYTF. Written as DNA, the CDR3 is TGTGCCAGCAGTGAGGGCTCCGGGACATTCTATGGCTACACCTTC.

The V gene is TRBV19, the J gene TRBJ2-7; D call uncertain. This CDR3 comprises 14 residues. The V end lost 3 bases, the J end lost 2 bases, and 11 bases lay between the germline ends. The germline CDR1 and CDR2 sequences are LNHDA and SQIVND (reference sequence). CDR3 sequence (DNA): TGTGCCAGTAGTATCCCTGGCAAGACCTACGAGCAGTACTTC. It encodes CASSIPGKTYEQYF.

V is TRBV2 and J is TRBJ1-2; tentatively, D is TRBD1 (6 bases). Trimming cost V 7 bases and J 8 bases, with 14 bases left between them. This CDR3 is built from 12 residues. Germline V CDR1 and CDR2: SNHLY, FYNNEI. The CDR3 bases are TGTGCCAGCACCACAGGGTATCGCGGCTACACCTTC. This sequence encodes CASTTGYRGYTF.

This clone was found once. The chain is built from TRBV7-3 and TRBJ2-3, with 10 bases identical to TRBD2. CDR3 length: 17 residues. V shed 5 bases and J 4 bases; nucleotides not matched to a gene: 12. Germline assignment: CDR1 SGHTA and CDR2 FQGTGA. The CDR3 sequence is CASSTTPSGRFPDTQYF. DNA of the CDR3: TGTGCCAGCAGCACGACCCCTAGCGGGAGATTCCCAGATACGCAGTATTTT.

The chain joins TRBV14 to TRBJ2-1, with 8 bases identical to TRBD1. The CDR3 has 14 residues. The V segment lost 3 bases and the J segment 15 bases; nucleotides outside the gene matches: 13. The germline gives CDR1 SGHDN, CDR2 FVKESK. The CDR3 nucleotides are TGTGCCAGCAGCCATTGGGCAGGGGGCGAAATACGGTTCTTC. It encodes CASSHWAGGEIRFF.

Concerning this clone: The sample holds other DNA sequences that translate to the same CDR3. The chain recombines TRBV18 with TRBJ1-1, with D possibly matching TRBD1 (5 bases). This CDR3 is built from 13 residues. CDR1 is KGHSH, CDR2 LQKENI, per germline. V lost 3 bases and J lost 1, with 6 bases in between. CDR3 in DNA: TGTGCCAGCTCACCCCAGGGGAACACTGAAGCTTTCTTT. It codes for CASSPQGNTEAFF.

The chain joins TRBV21-1 to TRBJ1-1. TRBV21-1 is a pseudogene. The CDR3 sequence is 10 residues long. The CDR3 loop reads CASRGGNAFF. CDR3 in DNA: TGTGCCAGCAGAGGAGGGAACGCTTTCTTT.

This clone was found once. The chain recombines TRBV14 with TRBJ2-3; D is unresolved. Germline CDR1 SGHDN, CDR2 FVKESK. V dropped 1 base and J dropped 6 bases, with 14 bases sitting between them. The length of the CDR3 is 15 residues. The CDR3 nucleotides are TGTGCCAGCAGCCAAGTCGGTAGAGTGTACGATACGCAGTATTTT. Encoded protein: CASSQVGRVYDTQYF.

This chain uses TRBV19 with TRBJ1-4; weak D call: TRBD1 (6 bases). Trimming removed 6 bases from V and 1 base from J, with 12 bases in between. CDR3 size: 15 residues. Germline CDR1 is LNHDA and CDR2 is SQIVND (reference sequence). CDR3 region: CASSMDRLTNEKLFF. Here the CDR3 DNA reads TGTGCCAGTAGCATGGACAGACTAACTAATGAAAAACTGTTTTTT.

This rearrangement joins TRBV28 to TRBJ1-5, with TRBD1 as a possible D gene (5 bases). Trimming shortened V by 1 base and J by 2 bases, and 12 bases separated the two germline ends. Germline V gene data show CDR1 as MDHEN and CDR2 as SYDVKM. This CDR3 is 16 amino acids long. The CDR3 DNA reads TGTGCCAGCAGTTTATATCTCCCGGGGGGCAATCAGCCCCAGCATTTT. Translated: CASSLYLPGGNQPQHF.

This clone was seen just once. This chain links TRBV4-1 with TRBJ2-5, with 12 bases fitting TRBD2. CDR3 length: 16 amino acids. Unmatched junction bases numbered 7, after V lost 4 bases and J lost 4 bases. Germline CDR1 MGHRA, CDR2 YSYEKL. The DNA for the CDR3 is TGCGCCAGCAGCCTAGACGGACTAGCGGGAAGAGAGACCCAGTACTTC. This translates into CASSLDGLAGRETQYF.

The chain recombines TRBV6-5 with TRBJ1-1; D not resolved. The germline CDR1 and CDR2 sequences are MNHEY and SVGAGI. The CDR3 extends over 15 amino acids. Deletions cut 0 bases from V and 3 bases from J, with 11 bases between. The CDR3 region is CASSYSVGGDTEAFF. As DNA, the CDR3 is TGTGCCAGCAGTTACTCGGTTGGCGGGGACACTGAAGCTTTCTTT.

The CDR3 DNA reads TGCAGCGTTGTAGGACAGGTGTCCTACGAGCAGTACTTC. The encoded protein is CSVVGQVSYEQYF. V usage is TRBV29-1 and J usage is TRBJ2-7; 7 bases fit TRBD1. Germline trimming cut 4 bases from V and 1 base from J; bases unmatched to any gene: 4. The CDR3 is 13 residues long. Germline V gene sequence: CDR1 SQVTM, CDR2 ANQGSEA.

The chain is built from TRBV10-2 and TRBJ2-7, with 9 bases lining up with TRBD2. CDR1 and CDR2 (germline): WSHSY, SAAADI. The length of the CDR3 is 15 residues. V dropped 3 bases and J dropped 3; count of bases not matched to a gene: 6. DNA for the CDR3: TGCGCCAGCAGTGAAGGTCGACTAGCGGTCTACGAGCAGTACTTC. Amino acid sequence: CASSEGRLAVYEQYF.